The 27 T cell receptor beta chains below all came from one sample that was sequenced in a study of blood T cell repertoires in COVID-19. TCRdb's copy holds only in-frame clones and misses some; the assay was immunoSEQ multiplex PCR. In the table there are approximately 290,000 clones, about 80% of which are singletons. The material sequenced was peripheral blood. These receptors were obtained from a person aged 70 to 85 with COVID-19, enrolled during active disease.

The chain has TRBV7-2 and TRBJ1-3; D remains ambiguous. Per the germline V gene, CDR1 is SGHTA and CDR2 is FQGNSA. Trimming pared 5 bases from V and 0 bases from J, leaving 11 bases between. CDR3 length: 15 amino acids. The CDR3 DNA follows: TGTGCCAGCAGCAGAACCGTCGGCTCTGGAAACACCATATATTTT. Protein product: CASSRTVGSGNTIYF.

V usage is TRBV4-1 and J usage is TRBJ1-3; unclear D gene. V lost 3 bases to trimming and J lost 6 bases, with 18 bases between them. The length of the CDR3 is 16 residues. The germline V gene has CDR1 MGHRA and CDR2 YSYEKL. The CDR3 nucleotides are TGCGCCAGCAGCCAGGCCGCTTCAGGTCCCCTAAACACCATATATTTT. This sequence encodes CASSQAASGPLNTIYF.

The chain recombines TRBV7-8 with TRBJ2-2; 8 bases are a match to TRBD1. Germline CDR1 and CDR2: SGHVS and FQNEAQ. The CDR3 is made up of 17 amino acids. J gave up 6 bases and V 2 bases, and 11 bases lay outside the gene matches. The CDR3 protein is CASSLLQGALVAGELFF. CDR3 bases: TGTGCCAGCAGCTTACTTCAGGGGGCGTTGGTCGCCGGGGAGCTGTTTTTT.

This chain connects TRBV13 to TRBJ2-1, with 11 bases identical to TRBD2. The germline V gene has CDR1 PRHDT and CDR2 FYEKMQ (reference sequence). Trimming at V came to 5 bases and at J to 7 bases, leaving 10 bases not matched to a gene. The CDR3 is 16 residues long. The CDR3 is CASSPETSGIRNEQFF. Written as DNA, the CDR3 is TGTGCCAGCAGCCCGGAGACTAGCGGGATCCGGAATGAGCAGTTCTTC. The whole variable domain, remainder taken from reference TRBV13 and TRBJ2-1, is AAGVIQSPRHLIKEKRETATLKCYPIPRHDTVYWYQQGPGQDPQFLISFYEKMQSDKGSIPDRFSAQQFSDYHSELNMSSLELGDSALYFCASSPETSGIRNEQFFGPGTRLTVL.

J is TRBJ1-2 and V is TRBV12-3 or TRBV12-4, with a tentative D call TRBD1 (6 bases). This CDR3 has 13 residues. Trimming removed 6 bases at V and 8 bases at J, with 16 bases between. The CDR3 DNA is TGTGCCAGCAGCCACAACAGGGACCCCGGCTACACCTTC. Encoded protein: CASSHNRDPGYTF.

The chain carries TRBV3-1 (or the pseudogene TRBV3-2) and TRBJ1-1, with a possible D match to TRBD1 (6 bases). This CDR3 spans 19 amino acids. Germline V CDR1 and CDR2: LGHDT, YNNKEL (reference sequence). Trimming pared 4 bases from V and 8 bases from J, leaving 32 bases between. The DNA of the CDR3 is TGTGCCAGCAGCCCCAACCCAAAAGCAGGGTTCTATAGGGGGGGGGAAGCTTTCTTT. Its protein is CASSPNPKAGFYRGGEAFF.

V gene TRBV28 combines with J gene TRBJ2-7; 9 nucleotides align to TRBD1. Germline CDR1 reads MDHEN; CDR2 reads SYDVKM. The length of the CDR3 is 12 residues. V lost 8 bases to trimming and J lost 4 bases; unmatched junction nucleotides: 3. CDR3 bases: TGTGCCAGCGGGACAGGGCGGTACGAGCAGTACTTC. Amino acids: CASGTGRYEQYF.

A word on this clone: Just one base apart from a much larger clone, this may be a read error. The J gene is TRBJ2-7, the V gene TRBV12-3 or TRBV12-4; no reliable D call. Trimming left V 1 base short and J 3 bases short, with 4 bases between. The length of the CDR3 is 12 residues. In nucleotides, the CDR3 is TGTGCCAGCAGTTTAGGTATCTACGAGCAGTACTTC. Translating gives CASSLGIYEQYF.

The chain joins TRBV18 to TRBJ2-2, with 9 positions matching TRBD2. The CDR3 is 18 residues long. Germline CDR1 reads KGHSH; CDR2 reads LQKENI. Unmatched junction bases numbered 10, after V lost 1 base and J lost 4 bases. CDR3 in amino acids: CASSPRRLAGISTGELFF. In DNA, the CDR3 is TGTGCCAGCTCACCACGTAGGCTAGCGGGAATTAGCACCGGGGAGCTGTTTTTT.

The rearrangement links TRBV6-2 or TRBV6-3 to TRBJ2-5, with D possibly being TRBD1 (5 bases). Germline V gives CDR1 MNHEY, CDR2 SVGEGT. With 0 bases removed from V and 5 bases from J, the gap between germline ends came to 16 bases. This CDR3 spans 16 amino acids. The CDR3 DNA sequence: TGTGCCAGCAGTTACTCGAAGGGGCAGGGTGATGAGACCCAGTACTTC. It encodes CASSYSKGQGDETQYF.

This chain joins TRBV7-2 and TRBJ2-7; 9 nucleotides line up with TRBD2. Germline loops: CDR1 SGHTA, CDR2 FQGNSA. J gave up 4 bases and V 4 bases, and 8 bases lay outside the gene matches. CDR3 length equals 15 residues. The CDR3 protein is CASSWGASGNYEQYF. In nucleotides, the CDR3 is TGTGCCAGCAGCTGGGGGGCTAGCGGGAATTACGAGCAGTACTTC.

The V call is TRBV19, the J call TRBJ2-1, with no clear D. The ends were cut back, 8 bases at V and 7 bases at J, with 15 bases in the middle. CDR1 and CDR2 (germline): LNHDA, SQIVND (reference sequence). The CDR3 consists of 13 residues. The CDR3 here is CASEPALRNEQFF. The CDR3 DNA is TGTGCCAGTGAGCCCGCTTTGAGGAATGAGCAGTTCTTC.

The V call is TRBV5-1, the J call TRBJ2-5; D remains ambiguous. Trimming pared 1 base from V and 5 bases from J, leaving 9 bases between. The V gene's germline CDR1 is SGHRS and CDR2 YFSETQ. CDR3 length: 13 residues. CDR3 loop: CASSLSRIETQYF. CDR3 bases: TGCGCCAGCAGCTTGTCCAGGATTGAGACCCAGTACTTC.

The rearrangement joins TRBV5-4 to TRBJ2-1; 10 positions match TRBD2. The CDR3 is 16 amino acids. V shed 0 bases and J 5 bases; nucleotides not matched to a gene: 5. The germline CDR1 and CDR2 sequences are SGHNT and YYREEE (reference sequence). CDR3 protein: CASSLGGSGGDNEQFF. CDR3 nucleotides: TGTGCCAGCAGCTTGGGAGGCAGCGGGGGGGACAATGAGCAGTTCTTC.

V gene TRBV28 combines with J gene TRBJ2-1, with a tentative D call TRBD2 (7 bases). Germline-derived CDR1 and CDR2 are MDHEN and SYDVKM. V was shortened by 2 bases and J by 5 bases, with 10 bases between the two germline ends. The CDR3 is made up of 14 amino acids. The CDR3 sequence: CASSLGGGHNEQFF. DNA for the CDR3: TGTGCCAGCAGTTTAGGGGGGGGCCACAATGAGCAGTTCTTC.

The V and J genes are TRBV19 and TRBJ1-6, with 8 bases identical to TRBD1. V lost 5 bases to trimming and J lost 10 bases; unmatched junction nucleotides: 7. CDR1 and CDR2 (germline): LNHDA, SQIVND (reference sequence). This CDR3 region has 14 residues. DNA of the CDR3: TGTGCCAGTAGTGTCGACAGGGGTGGCTCACCCCTCCACTTT. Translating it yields CASSVDRGGSPLHF. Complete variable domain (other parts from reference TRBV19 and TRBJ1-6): DGGITQSPKYLFRKEGQNVTLSCEQNLNHDAMYWYRQDPGQGLRLIYYSQIVNDFQKGDIAEGYSVSREKKESFPLTVTSAQKNPTAFYLCASSVDRGGSPLHFGNGTRLTVT.

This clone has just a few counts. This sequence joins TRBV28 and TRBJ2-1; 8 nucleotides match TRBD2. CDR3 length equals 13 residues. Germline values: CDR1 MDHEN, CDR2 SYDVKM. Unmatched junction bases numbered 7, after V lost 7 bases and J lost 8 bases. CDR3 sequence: CASTREGPHEQFF. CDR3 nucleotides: TGTGCCAGCACCCGGGAGGGCCCCCATGAGCAGTTCTTC.

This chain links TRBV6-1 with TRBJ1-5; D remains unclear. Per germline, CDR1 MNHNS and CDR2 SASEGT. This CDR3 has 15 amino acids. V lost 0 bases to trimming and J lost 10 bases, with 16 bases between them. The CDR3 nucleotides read TGTGCCAGCAGTGAAGCGCTGGACTCGACTTTACCCCAGCATTTT. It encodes CASSEALDSTLPQHF.

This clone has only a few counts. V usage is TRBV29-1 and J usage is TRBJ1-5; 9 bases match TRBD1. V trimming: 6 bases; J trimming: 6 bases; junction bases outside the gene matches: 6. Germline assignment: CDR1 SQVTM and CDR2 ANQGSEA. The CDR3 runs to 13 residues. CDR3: CSVTGQGGQPQHF. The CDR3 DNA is TGCAGCGTGACGGGACAGGGTGGTCAGCCCCAGCATTTT.

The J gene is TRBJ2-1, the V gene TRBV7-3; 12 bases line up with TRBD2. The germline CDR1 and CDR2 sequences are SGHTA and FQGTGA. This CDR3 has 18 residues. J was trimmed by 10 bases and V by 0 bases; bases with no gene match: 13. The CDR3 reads CASSLTGSLAGGPGEQFF. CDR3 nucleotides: TGTGCCAGCAGCTTAACGGGGTCCCTAGCGGGAGGGCCGGGGGAGCAGTTCTTC.

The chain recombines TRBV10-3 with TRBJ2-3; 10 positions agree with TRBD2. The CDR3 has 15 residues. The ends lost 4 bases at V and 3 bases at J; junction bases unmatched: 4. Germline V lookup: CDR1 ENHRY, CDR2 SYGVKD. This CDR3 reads CAISGTSGYTDTQYF. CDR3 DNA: TGTGCCATCAGTGGGACTAGCGGATATACAGATACGCAGTATTTT.

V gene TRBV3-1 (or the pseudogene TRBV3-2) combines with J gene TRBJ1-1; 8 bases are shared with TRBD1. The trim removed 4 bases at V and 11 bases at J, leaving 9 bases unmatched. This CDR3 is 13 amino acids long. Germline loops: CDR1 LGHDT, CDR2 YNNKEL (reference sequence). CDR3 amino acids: CASSLLRGQVAFF. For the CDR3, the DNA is TGTGCCAGCAGCCTCCTCCGGGGACAGGTGGCTTTCTTT.

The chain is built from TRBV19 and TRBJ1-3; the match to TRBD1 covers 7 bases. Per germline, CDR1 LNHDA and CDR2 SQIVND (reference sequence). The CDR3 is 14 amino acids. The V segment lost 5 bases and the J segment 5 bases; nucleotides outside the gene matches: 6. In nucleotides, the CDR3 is TGTGCCAGTAGTGGTGTGACAGGGAGAAACACCATATATTTT. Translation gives CASSGVTGRNTIYF.

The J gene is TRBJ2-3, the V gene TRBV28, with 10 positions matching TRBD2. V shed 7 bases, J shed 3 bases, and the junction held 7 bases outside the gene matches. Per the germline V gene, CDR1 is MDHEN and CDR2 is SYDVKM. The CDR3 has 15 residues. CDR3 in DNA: TGTGCCAGCACACCAGCGGGGGGGCTTACAGATACGCAGTATTTT. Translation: CASTPAGGLTDTQYF.

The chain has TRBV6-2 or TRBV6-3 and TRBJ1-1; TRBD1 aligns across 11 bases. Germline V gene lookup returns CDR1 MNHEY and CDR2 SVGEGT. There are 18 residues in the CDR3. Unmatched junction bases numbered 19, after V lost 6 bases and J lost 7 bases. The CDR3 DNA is TGTGCCAGCAGCCAAAAAGATCCGGGACAGGGGGAAGGGGTTGAAGCTTTCTTT. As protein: CASSQKDPGQGEGVEAFF.

This chain's CDR3 is CASATTNTDTQYF. The CDR3 nucleotides are TGTGCCAGCGCTACTACGAACACAGATACGCAGTATTTT. The chain recombines TRBV5-4 with TRBJ2-3; D unclear. This CDR3 comprises 13 residues. Trimming took off 7 bases at V and 2 bases at J, with 11 bases between the two ends. Germline CDR1 reads SGHNT; CDR2 reads YYREEE (reference sequence).

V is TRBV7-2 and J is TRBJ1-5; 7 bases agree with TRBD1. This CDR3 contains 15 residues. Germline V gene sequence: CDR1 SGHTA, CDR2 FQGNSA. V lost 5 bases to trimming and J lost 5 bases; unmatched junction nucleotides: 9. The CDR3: CASSRKQGGYQPQHF. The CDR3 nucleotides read TGTGCCAGCAGCCGCAAGCAGGGGGGATATCAGCCCCAGCATTTT.